This section outlines one T cell receptor (beta chain) sequence together with its context. Its antigen is still unknown. Here immunoSEQ multiplex PCR was the method, and the copy in TCRdb shows in-frame clones only, minus some. The repertoire holds about 64,000 clones, with 85% to 95% as singletons. The data stem from a study of cytomegalovirus exposure and HLA in healthy donors. About the research overall: The approximately 110 validation repertoires, a later analysis reported, used the same platform as the approximately 670 repertoires from the first cohort. Overall study results and limits: With high specificity and sensitivity, the classifier reportedly diagnosed cytomegalovirus status. In vitro experiments confirmed that a few CMV-associated chains were specific for CMV antigens. The study found most TCR sequences rare, yet found some public TCRs in many donors.

The CDR3 is 14 residues long. Germline CDR1 and CDR2: SGHRS and YFSETQ. Unmatched junction bases numbered 5, after V lost 1 base and J lost 8 bases. The chain is built from TRBV5-1 and TRBJ1-5; 8 nucleotides match TRBD1. This TCR was sampled from a woman aged 18-35 years in good health and CMV-seropositive. Material: PBMCs. Here the CDR3 DNA reads TGCGCCAGCAGCTTGACAGGGGGACTCGAGCCCCAGCATTTT. Translated: CASSLTGGLEPQHF.